This T cell receptor beta chain appears in the sequencing data of a study of tumor-infiltrating lymphocytes in primary liver carcinoma. Study observations and caveats: Unsorted bulk samples meant CD4+ and CD8+ repertoires went uncompared.

As concerns this clonotype: Its antigen is unknown. A read error may produce the germline difference seen at one junction end.

For blood RNA, unsorted whole blood served as the source, and germline DNA was extracted too. The CDR3 sequence is 16 residues long. The germline CDR1 and CDR2 sequences are SGHAT and FQNNGV. Making TCR beta cDNA involved roughly 0.55 ug total RNA and a constant-region primer. Libraries of TCR beta came from three nested multiplex PCR rounds with slightly modified ARM-PCR. The opening two PCR rounds, around 9 cycles each, paired TRBV1-TRBV30 forward primers with a C-beta reverse primer. TCRdb re-derived calls from the multiplex PCR reads in MiXCR, one entry per CDR3 protein. The profile covers approximately 330,000 distinct CDR3 sequences, with around three fifths appearing a single time and 5.5% to 7% taken by the ten largest.

This sequence originates from a man aged 40-49 years with primary liver carcinoma and hepatitis B virus infection. V and J are TRBV11-2 and TRBJ2-3; TRBD2 matches at 11 bases. Sequencing was carried out using peripheral blood. CDR3 nucleotide sequence: TGTGTCAGCAACTTTGAGATAGCGGGAGGGACAGATACGCAGTATTTT. Translating gives CVSNFEIAGGTDTQYF.